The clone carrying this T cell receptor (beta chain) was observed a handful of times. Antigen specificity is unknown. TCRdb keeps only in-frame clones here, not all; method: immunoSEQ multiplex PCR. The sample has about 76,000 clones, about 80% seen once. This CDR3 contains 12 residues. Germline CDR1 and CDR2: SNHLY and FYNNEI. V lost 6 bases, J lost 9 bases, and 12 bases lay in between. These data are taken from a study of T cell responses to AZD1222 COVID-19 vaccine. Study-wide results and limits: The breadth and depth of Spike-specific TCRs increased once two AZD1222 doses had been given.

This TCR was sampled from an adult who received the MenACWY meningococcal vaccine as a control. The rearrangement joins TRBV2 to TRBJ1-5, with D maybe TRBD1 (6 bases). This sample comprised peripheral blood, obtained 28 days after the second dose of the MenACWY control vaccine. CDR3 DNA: TGTGCCAGCAGGACAGGCTCGGGGCCCCAGCATTTT. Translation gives CASRTGSGPQHF.